This T cell receptor beta chain was sequenced in a study of blood T cell repertoires in COVID-19. Study-level information: Donors in the United States, Italy and Spain gave samples during acute or convalescent COVID-19. The analysed material was cDNA or gDNA that came from T cells, B-cell-depleted T cells, or PBMCs.

Concerning this clone: Other DNA sequences in the same sample also yield this CDR3.

Authors' processing steps: Amplification of reference gene primers provided the estimated nucleated cell counts. Profiled with immunoSEQ multiplex PCR; TCRdb holds only in-frame clones, not every one. That table furnishes V, J and clone size, whereas the DNA furnished D and trimming. Of approximately 390,000 clones in the sample, roughly 90% were seen once. The CDR3 contains 14 residues. From germline, CDR1 is MDHEN and CDR2 SYDVKM. Trimming cost V 6 bases and J 3 bases, with 12 bases left between them. Input material: peripheral blood. The receptor comes from a man younger than 35 with active or convalescent COVID-19. The chain employs TRBV28 and TRBJ1-3; possibly TRBD1 for D (5 bases). The chain's CDR3 is CASSAGGDGNTIYF. CDR3 coding DNA: TGTGCCAGCAGCGCCGGGGGAGATGGAAACACCATATATTTT.